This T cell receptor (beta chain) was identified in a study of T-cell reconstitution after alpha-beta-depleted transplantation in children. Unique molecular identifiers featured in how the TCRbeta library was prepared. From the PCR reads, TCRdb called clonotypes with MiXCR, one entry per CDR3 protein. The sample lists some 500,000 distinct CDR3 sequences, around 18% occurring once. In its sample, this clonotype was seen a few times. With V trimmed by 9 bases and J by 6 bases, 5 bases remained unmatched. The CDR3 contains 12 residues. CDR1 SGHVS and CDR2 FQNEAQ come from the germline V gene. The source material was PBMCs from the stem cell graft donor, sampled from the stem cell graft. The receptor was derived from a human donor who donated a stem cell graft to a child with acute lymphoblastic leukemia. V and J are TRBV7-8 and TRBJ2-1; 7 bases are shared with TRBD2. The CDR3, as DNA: TGTGCCAGTATCGAGCGGGGCAATGAGCAGTTCTTC. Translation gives CASIERGNEQFF.